The sequence of this T cell receptor beta chain was determined in a study of T cells in Graves' hyperthyroidism and ophthalmopathy (dated by TCRdb to 2018 to 2020). Regarding the research as a whole: Peripheral blood was collected at initial diagnosis, before any treatment. A discovery cohort of about 95 patients, fewer than 50 with Graves' ophthalmopathy and 57 with stable Graves' hyperthyroidism, was used to find distinguishing TCR V-J signatures. Prospective prediction of ophthalmopathy was tested in an independent validation cohort of about 19 hyperthyroidism patients and 17 patients who later progressed to ophthalmopathy. The 75 to 100 discovery patients were divided at random into training and test sets in a 7:3 ratio. In more than five Graves' hyperthyroidism patients, the study also compared T-cell repertoires from thyroid tissue with T-cell repertoires from blood. After sampling, hyperthyroidism patients received methimazole starting at 30 mg daily, and ophthalmopathy patients received high-dose intravenous methylprednisolone. TCR Vbeta CDR3 sequencing of fewer than 150 peripheral blood samples (43 ophthalmopathy, 75 or so hyperthyroidism and roughly 17 progressor patients) is reported in the paper. The paper's findings and limits, for the study overall: Sample size was not statistically predetermined, and investigators were not blinded to group allocation. Most expanded thyroid clonotypes (frequency above 0.001) were also detected in blood, suggesting blood repertoires may reflect thyroid immune responses. A model built on a 13 V-J signature distinguished ophthalmopathy from stable hyperthyroidism, reaching 85% to 90% sensitivity and 81% to 83% specificity in cross-validation and 80%/75% in testing. During validation, the model predicted progression to ophthalmopathy a median of around 7 months ahead of onset, with around 65% sensitivity and roughly 72% specificity.

Stable Graves' hyperthyroidism was defined as no progression to ophthalmopathy during 18 months of follow-up. The hyperthyroidism patients were between 18 and 65 years old and newly diagnosed, with a disease duration of less than 2 months. Any patient with an uncontrolled infection, another autoimmune disease, pregnancy or lactation was excluded. Diagnoses relied on clinical symptoms, serum thyroxine and TRAb, thyroid ultrasound and orbital computed tomography. PBMCs were separated from around 9.1 ml of fresh peripheral blood using Ficoll-Paque density gradient centrifugation. Total RNA was extracted with Trizol reagent, and quality was checked on an Agilent 2100 Bioanalyzer. The TCR beta CDR3 regions were amplified from RNA transcripts. A first-round RT-PCR of the TCR CDR3 used the HTBI primer set with the Qiagen OneStep RT-PCR kit. A second multiplex PCR round built the libraries, followed by size selection and purification. Paired-end sequencing of the libraries was performed with 100 bp reads on an Illumina HiSeq2000. The authors' analysis ran thus. SOAPnuke was used to process the raw data, with reads discarded if the reads contained adapters or uncalled bases, had a mean Phred below 15, or lacked an exact constant-primer or identifier match. High-quality paired reads were merged with COPE v1.2.5, and unique nucleotide sequences were defined as clonotypes. Clonotypes were aligned to IMGT TRBV, TRBD and TRBJ reference segments using MiTCR v1.1. Only V-J combinations with frequency above 0.0001, covering about 99% of repertoires, were analysed. The TCS score was defined as F50 (clonal expansion) divided by E x V (chaos), with BLOSUM62-based TCRdist calculated between CDR3 peptides within each V-J. Welch's t-statistics and random forest reduced around 520 V-J features to 10 to 15, which were used in a naive Bayes classifier (R e1071). Starting from the raw public reads, TCRdb applied fastp trimming at Q25, assembled clones with MiXCR and retained in-frame beta chains. CDR3 protein sequences are deduplicated, and each keeps its most common genes and DNA. These V and J calls originate from TCRdb's pipeline instead of the authors' own analysis. The sample includes 550,000 to 800,000 distinct CDR3 sequences, with about 17% observed a single time. The top ten clones comprise under 8.5% of the sample.

The count of this clonotype is one. Its antigen is currently not known. It has no much larger one-base neighbor in the sample; base qualities were not kept. One read alone lends weak support. This receptor was obtained from a man aged 18 to 30 with Graves' hyperthyroidism. The sample consisted of blood.

CDR3 loop: CASSPGVPGELFF. The nucleotide sequence reads TGTGCCAGCTCACCTGGGGTGCCCGGGGAGCTGTTTTTT. The chain links TRBV25-1 with TRBJ2-2; the D gene remains uncertain. V and J are truncated by 8 bases and 6 bases respectively, leaving an intervening sequence of 13 bases. The cysteine opens and the phenylalanine closes a CDR3 of 13 amino acids. Of the read, only the CDR3 DNA is kept; its 39 bases are in frame from base 1. According to the germline V gene, CDR1 reads MGHDK and CDR2 reads SYGVNS.